What follows is one T cell receptor beta chain and its context. What it binds is not known. This sample is drawn from a study of T cells after yellow fever vaccination. TCRdb recomputed calls from the 5' RACE reads with MiXCR, one row per CDR3 protein. The table includes some 260,000 distinct CDR3 sequences, about 5.2% detected once. Study-wide points: Post-booster repertoires contained most primary-vaccination clones again (about 95% CD4, around 88% CD8).

This CDR3 region has 13 residues. Germline CDR1 is LGHDT and CDR2 is YNNKEL (reference sequence). V shed 4 bases and J 3 bases; nucleotides not matched to a gene: 2. Sequencing was performed on CD4+ T cells sorted from PBMCs, taken on the day of the yellow fever booster vaccination. The TCR originated in a young man who received the YFV17D yellow fever vaccine. The V call is TRBV3-1, the J call TRBJ2-5; TRBD2 aligns across 7 bases. The CDR3, as DNA: TGTGCCAGCAGCCGGGGGGGAGAAGAGACCCAGTACTTC. It yields the protein CASSRGGEETQYF.